Each of the 5 T cell receptor beta chains below was sequenced from the same sample in a study of HIV-infected children after antiretroviral therapy interruption. RNA-based 3' RACE libraries used unique molecular identifiers. Using its own MiXCR run on the 3' RACE reads, TCRdb lists one record per CDR3 protein. The sample carries 70,000 to 90,000 distinct CDR3 sequences, around 6.9% recorded once. Treatment given: PENTA 11 planned treatment interruption arm or continuous ART arm. This sample comprised CD45RA+ CD4+ T cells from PBMCs, pooled from several time points, obtained from a donor given antiretroviral therapy, either interrupted or continuous. Subset specified: naive CD4+ CD45RA+ CD45RO- T cells. The receptors come from a pool of human donors with HIV.

The V and J genes are TRBV19 and TRBJ2-5; TRBD2 matches at 9 bases. The germline gives CDR1 LNHDA, CDR2 SQIVND (reference sequence). This CDR3 comprises 14 residues. The trim removed 6 bases at V and 5 bases at J, leaving 7 bases unmatched. CDR3 sequence: CASSERGEHETQYF. In DNA form, the CDR3 reads TGTGCCAGTAGCGAGCGGGGGGAACACGAGACCCAGTACTTC.

The CDR3 loop is CASSLDLQGDEQYF. The CDR3 DNA reads as TGTGCCAGCAGTTTAGACCTACAGGGGGACGAGCAGTACTTC. The V call is TRBV12-3 or TRBV12-4, the J call TRBJ2-7, with 8 bases identical to TRBD1. The V segment lost 1 base and the J segment 5 bases; nucleotides outside the gene matches: 4. This CDR3 contains 14 residues.

This clonotype was picked up many times. The chain combines TRBV7-9 with TRBJ1-2; D not certain. CDR3 size: 13 residues. Trimming pared 1 base from V and 4 bases from J, leaving 7 bases between. Germline-derived CDR1 and CDR2 are SEHNR and FQNEAQ (reference sequence). The CDR3 region has the DNA TGTGCCAGCAGCTTAGAAAGCGGCTATGGCTACACCTTC. Its protein is CASSLESGYGYTF.

This clonotype occurred many times. The CDR3 DNA reads as TGTGCCAGCAGCTTTTGGGACAGTTCCACCGGGGAGCTGTTTTTT. Its protein is CASSFWDSSTGELFF. This sequence joins TRBV7-2 and TRBJ2-2; 7 bases map to TRBD1. Germline-derived CDR1 and CDR2 are SGHTA and FQGNSA. This CDR3 is built from 15 residues. The V gene end was trimmed by 3 bases and the J gene end by 4 bases; junction bases not matched to a gene: 5.

CDR3 sequence: CASSGGQGTGELFF. CDR3 in DNA: TGTGCCAGCAGTGGGGGACAGGGGACCGGGGAGCTGTTTTTT. The chain recombines TRBV2 with TRBJ2-2; the match to TRBD1 covers 10 bases. The CDR3 loop spans 14 amino acids. V trimming: 4 bases; J trimming: 5 bases; junction bases outside the gene matches: 1. Germline lookup yields CDR1 SNHLY and CDR2 FYNNEI. The full variable domain, completed using reference TRBV2 and TRBJ2-2, is EPEVTQTPSHQVTQMGQEVILRCVPISNHLYFYWYRQILGQKVEFLVSFYNNEISEKSEIFDDQFSVERPDGSNFTLKIRSTKLEDSAMYFCASSGGQGTGELFFGEGSRLTVL.